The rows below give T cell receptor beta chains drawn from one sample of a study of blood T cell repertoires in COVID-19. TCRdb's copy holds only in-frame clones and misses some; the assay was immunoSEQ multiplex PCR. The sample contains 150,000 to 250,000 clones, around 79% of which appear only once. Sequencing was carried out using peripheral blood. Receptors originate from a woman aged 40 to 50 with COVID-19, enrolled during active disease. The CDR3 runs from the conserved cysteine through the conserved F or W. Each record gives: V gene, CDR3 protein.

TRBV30 CAWSGRDKGRNEQFF
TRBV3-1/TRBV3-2 CATRAFVISTDTQYF
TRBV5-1 CASRKTGLEYGETQYF
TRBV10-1 CASSRDFNYEQYF
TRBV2 CASSVGDRVPYEQYF
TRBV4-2 CASSQGSRMAAGNTIYF
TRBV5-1 CASSLATSSYNEQFF
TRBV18 CASSPRPDRGLDSNQPQHF
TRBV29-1 CSVDDTRQGSYNEQFF
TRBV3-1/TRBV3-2 CASSQGIVEQYF
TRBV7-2 CASSLSVASREFF
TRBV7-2 CASSPTNSPLHF
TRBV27 CASTGEINNEQYF
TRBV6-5 CASSRPGLSYEQYF
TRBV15 CATSRRGQGVRGNGYTF
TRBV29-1 CSTSQGAGEKLFF
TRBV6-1 CASSATGLYSSYNSPLHF
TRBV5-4 CASSLAGMNTEAFF
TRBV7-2 CASSQTGDGNQPQHF
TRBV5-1 CASSPTLQGAIGYTF
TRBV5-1 CASSLEGDTQYF
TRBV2 CASSFGTSGYNEQFF
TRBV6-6 CASSPNPVKMDEQYF
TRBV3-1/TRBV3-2 CASSQDGAGGWNEQFF
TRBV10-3 CAISAGRGASSGNTIYF
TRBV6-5 CASSSDRTLEAFF
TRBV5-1 CASSLIVGYEQYF
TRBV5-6 CASSQQGGSGELFF
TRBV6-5 CASSYSQGARGTEAFF
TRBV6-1 CASSERNDYGYTF
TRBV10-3 CAIRSGLYEQYF
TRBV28 CASSFSWTGMEEKLFF
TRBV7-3 CASSFGPGQYKAGELFF
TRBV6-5 CASSPIGTPYGYTF
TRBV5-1 CASSWTGDNYEQYF
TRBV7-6 CASSLTSRGSAYNEQFF
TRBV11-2 CASSLDRGLSPLHF
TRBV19 CASSIVGAYGYTF
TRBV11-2 CASSLELSGGNTIYF
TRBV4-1 CASSQDRETQYF
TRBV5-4 CASSWGPDRVDGYTF
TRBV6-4 CASSEGGDPYNSPLHF
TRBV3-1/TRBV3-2 CASSIGTGVLIEAFF
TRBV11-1 CASSLSRVYGYTF
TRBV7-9 CASSFGQGSYEQYF
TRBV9 CASSTTDHYGYTF
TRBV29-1 CSAGQKRNTGELFF
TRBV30 CAWTSGSGSTYEQYF